Below, 10 T cell receptor beta chains from the same sample are listed, as sequenced in a study of post-analysis software for immune sequencing data. General study results and limits: In patients, five or six TRBV segments were more frequent than in controls, with TRBV5-6, TRBV5-1 and TRBV20-1 among them.

Every TCR beta cDNA library bore unique molecular identifiers. TCRdb itself ran the PCR reads through MiXCR, one entry per CDR3 protein. Of about 800,000 distinct CDR3 sequences in the sample, about 32% were seen once. Their antigen targets remain unknown. Source material: blood. Every receptor here comes from a girl aged 5 to 17 with multiple sclerosis.

CDR3 DNA: TGTGCCAGCAGTAACCGGTTCGATCAGCCCCAGCATTTT. Translating it yields CASSNRFDQPQHF. V is TRBV6-2 or TRBV6-3 and J is TRBJ1-5; D not certain. The CDR3 length is 13 residues. Between the trimmed V and J ends, which lost 5 bases and 5 bases, there was a span of 10 bases. Germline V gene lookup returns CDR1 MNHEY and CDR2 SVGEGT.

This rearrangement joins TRBV29-1 to TRBJ1-1; TRBD1 agrees at 7 bases. The germline gives CDR1 SQVTM, CDR2 ANQGSEA. The CDR3 is 14 residues long. J lost 0 bases, V lost 3 bases, and 4 bases had no gene match. CDR3 protein: CSVEGQRMNTEAFF. The CDR3 DNA reads TGCAGCGTTGAGGGACAGCGGATGAACACTGAAGCTTTCTTT.

This clonotype showed up just a few times. The chain uses TRBV10-2 and TRBJ1-1; no reliable D call. Germline assignment: CDR1 WSHSY and CDR2 SAAADI. The CDR3 runs to 11 residues. V lost 4 bases, J lost 7 bases, and 7 bases lay in between. As DNA, the CDR3 is TGCGCCAGCAGTGTGGCCGGTGAAGCTTTCTTT. Translation gives CASSVAGEAFF.

This chain joins TRBV12-3 or TRBV12-4 and TRBJ1-2; 12 positions agree with TRBD1. This CDR3 has 14 residues. V dropped 6 bases and J dropped 8; count of bases not matched to a gene: 7. Here the CDR3 reads CASRPGQGAGGYTF. The CDR3 DNA follows: TGTGCCAGCAGGCCGGGACAGGGGGCTGGAGGCTACACCTTC.

A remark on this clonotype: A read error may explain this, as a much larger clone is one base away. This chain links TRBV5-1 with TRBJ2-1, with D unresolved. Germline V gives CDR1 SGHRS, CDR2 YFSETQ. The CDR3 is made up of 12 amino acids. In nucleotides, the CDR3 is TGCGCCAGCAGCTTGAGCCTCAATGAGCTGTTCTTC. Protein: CASSLSLNELFF.

This clonotype was seen only once. The gene calls are TRBV28 and TRBJ2-7; D not certain. CDR3 length equals 12 residues. The V gene lost 11 bases and the J gene lost 0 bases, with 11 bases spanning the gap. The V gene's germline CDR1 is MDHEN and CDR2 SYDVKM. The CDR3 region is CAGTVHSYEQYF. The CDR3 coding sequence is TGTGCCGGCACCGTTCACTCCTACGAGCAGTACTTC. Filled out from reference TRBV28 and TRBJ2-7, the complete variable domain reads DVKVTQSSRYLVKRTGEKVFLECVQDMDHENMFWYRQDPGLGLRLIYFSYDVKMKEKGDIPEGYSVSREKKERFSLILESASTNQTSMYLCAGTVHSYEQYFGPGTRLTVT.

The J gene is TRBJ2-3, the V gene TRBV7-9; 11 nucleotides match TRBD2. Trimming removed 2 bases from V and 4 bases from J; junction bases left unmatched: 11. The CDR3 contains 18 residues. Germline values: CDR1 SEHNR, CDR2 FQNEAQ (reference sequence). The CDR3 DNA follows: TGTGCCAGCAGCTTACAGTTGACTAGCGGGATTAGGGCAGATACGCAGTATTTT. Its translation: CASSLQLTSGIRADTQYF.

The V gene is TRBV28, the J gene TRBJ1-1; TRBD1 might be the D (6 bases). Germline CDR1 is MDHEN and CDR2 is SYDVKM. The CDR3 covers 13 residues. V was clipped by 8 bases and J by 4 bases, with 14 bases between them. CDR3 in DNA: TGTGCCAGCGGCGGGGGCTTGGGCACTGAAGCTTTCTTT. It is translated as CASGGGLGTEAFF.

This clonotype was found a few times. This chain joins TRBV15 and TRBJ2-5; 9 nucleotides align to TRBD2. From germline, CDR1 is LNHNV and CDR2 YYDKDF (reference sequence). This CDR3 is built from 14 residues. The trim removed 3 bases at V and 4 bases at J, leaving 3 bases unmatched. Here the CDR3 reads CATSSGLAPETQYF. The CDR3, as DNA: TGTGCCACCAGCAGCGGACTAGCGCCAGAGACCCAGTACTTC.

This clonotype was seen a handful of times. This chain connects TRBV7-9 to TRBJ2-4; 9 bases match TRBD2. The DNA end is a closer match to TRBJ2-5, so the J assignment may be wrong. This CDR3 is built from 17 residues. Germline V gene sequence: CDR1 SEHNR, CDR2 FQNEAQ (reference sequence). CDR3: CASKSPRLAGSQETQYF. The CDR3 coding sequence is TGTGCCAGTAAAAGCCCCAGGCTAGCGGGGAGCCAAGAGACCCAGTACTTC.